This record concerns one T cell receptor beta chain sequence. As processed by the authors: Amplification with reference gene primers provided the estimates of nucleated cell counts. Here immunoSEQ multiplex PCR was the method, and the copy in TCRdb shows in-frame clones only, minus some. V, J and clone size are taken as reported in that table, and D and trimming were inferred from the DNA itself. There are approximately 120,000 clones in the sample; roughly 80% occur only once, and around 4.7% lies in the top ten. J lost 4 bases, V lost 6 bases, and 12 bases had no gene match. The length of the CDR3 is 16 residues. Germline V CDR1 and CDR2: MNHEY, SVGEGT. This record comes from a study of blood T cell repertoires in COVID-19. The overall study: The cDNA or gDNA used as material had been derived from T cells, B-cell-depleted T cells, or PBMCs.

The V gene is TRBV6-2 or TRBV6-3, the J gene TRBJ1-3, with 7 bases aligning to TRBD1. Sequences were obtained from peripheral blood. This sequence was found in a human donor in a cohort sampled during active or convalescent COVID-19. The CDR3 sequence is CASSFPQGRGGNTIYF. The CDR3 DNA sequence: TGTGCCAGCAGCTTCCCACAGGGGAGAGGAGGAAACACCATATATTTT.